Shown below are 20 T cell receptor beta chains from a single sample sequenced in a study of T cell clonality in common variable immunodeficiency. TCRdb keeps only in-frame clones here, not all; method: immunoSEQ multiplex PCR. The table lists 50,000 to 65,000 clones, with no singletons. Source material: peripheral blood mononuclear cells. The receptors originated from a person aged 18 to 70 in good health.

This clone was counted many times. From the germline J gene comes the end of the CDR3, since the read stops 3 residues before it. This chain uses TRBV7-3 with TRBJ2-1; 7 bases line up with TRBD2. Per germline, CDR1 SGHTA and CDR2 FQGTGA. This CDR3 region has 17 residues. The V and J ends lost 0 bases and 4 bases, in that order; junction bases with no gene match: 9. This CDR3 reads CASSLTASGPLYNEQFF. The part of the CDR3 DNA that was read is TGTGCCAGCAGCTTAACGGCTAGCGGACCCCTTTACAATGAG.

This clone was seen repeatedly, ten times or more. Coverage ceases 3 residues before the CDR3 finishes, and the germline J gene fills in the end. The chain couples TRBV20-1 to TRBJ1-6; TRBD1 matches at 8 bases. The germline gives CDR1 DFQATT, CDR2 SNEGSKA (reference sequence). Germline trimming cut 5 bases from V and 9 bases from J; bases unmatched to any gene: 15. This CDR3 comprises 16 residues. The sequenced part of the CDR3 DNA is TGCAGTGCTGCCTACCCTCGGACAGGGCAGGGTTCACCC. Amino acid sequence: CSAAYPRTGQGSP. Given in full, the CDR3 is CSAAYPRTGQGSPLHF.

This clone has at least ten counts. The read is 3 residues too short to cover the CDR3 end, so that end is filled in from the germline J gene. The rearrangement links TRBV19 to TRBJ2-3, with 14 nucleotides matching TRBD2. The J segment lost 2 bases and the V segment lost 6 bases, leaving 1 base of the junction unmatched. CDR3 length: 15 residues. Per germline, CDR1 LNHDA and CDR2 SQIVND (reference sequence). Here the CDR3 reads CASRGLAGDTDTQYF. The sequenced part of the CDR3 DNA is TGTGCCAGTAGGGGACTAGCGGGAGACACAGATACG. The full variable domain, rest sourced from reference TRBV19 and TRBJ2-3, is DGGITQSPKYLFRKEGQNVTLSCEQNLNHDAMYWYRQDPGQGLRLIYYSQIVNDFQKGDIAEGYSVSREKKESFPLTVTSAQKNPTAFYLCASRGLAGDTDTQYFGPGTRLTVL.

This clone has more than one count but fewer than ten. Sequencing ends 3 residues short of the CDR3 end; the germline J gene provides the rest. The V call is TRBV18, the J call TRBJ1-6; TRBD1 agrees at 7 bases. The V segment lost 2 bases and the J segment 4 bases; nucleotides outside the gene matches: 5. CDR1 is KGHSH, CDR2 LQKENI, per germline. The CDR3 consists of 16 residues. The part of the CDR3 DNA that was read is TGTGCCAGCTCACCAAAGGGACAGTCTTATAATTCACCC. It is translated as CASSPKGQSYNSP. The whole CDR3 is CASSPKGQSYNSPLHF.

Points on this clone: The DNA ends 3 residues before the CDR3 does, and the rest of the CDR3 is filled in from the germline J gene. The chain joins TRBV11-1 to TRBJ2-7; TRBD1 agrees at 12 bases. The CDR3 covers 15 residues. V dropped 4 bases and J dropped 2; count of bases not matched to a gene: 3. Germline CDR1 is SGHAT and CDR2 is FQDESV (reference sequence). The covered CDR3 bases are TGTGCCAGCAGCTACGGGGACAGGGGGCCCTACGAG. Residues: CASSYGDRGPYE. The complete CDR3 sequence is CASSYGDRGPYEQYF.

This clone has at least ten counts. The sequence runs out 3 residues before the end of the CDR3; the remainder is reconstructed from the germline J gene. The chain is built from TRBV28 and TRBJ2-7; 7 bases map to TRBD2. Germline V CDR1 and CDR2: MDHEN, SYDVKM. Trimming cost V 6 bases and J 6 bases; bases outside gene matches: 14. This CDR3 comprises 15 residues. The CDR3: CASSLVGGTLSEQYF. The CDR3 bases that were read are TGTGCCAGCAGCCTAGTCGGGGGGACCTTGTCCGAG.

This clone was seen many times. The read terminates 3 residues before the CDR3 end, so the remaining end is supplied by the germline J gene. The J gene is TRBJ1-5, the V gene TRBV7-6; the match to TRBD1 covers 10 bases. CDR1 SGHVS and CDR2 FNYEAQ come from the germline V gene. Losses at the gene ends were 5 bases for V and 4 bases for J; bases not matched to a gene: 5. The CDR3 runs 15 residues. Incomplete CDR3 DNA: TGTGCCAGCAGCAAGACAGGGGGCGAAAATCAGCCC. Its translation: CASSKTGGENQP. In full, the CDR3 reads CASSKTGGENQPQHF.

The table lists this clone with many counts. Sequencing ends 3 residues short of the CDR3 end; the germline J gene provides the rest. The gene calls are TRBV13 and TRBJ2-5, with D unresolved. V was pared by 2 bases and J by 2 bases, with 9 bases between. In germline, CDR1 is PRHDT, CDR2 FYEKMQ (reference sequence). This CDR3 is 14 amino acids long. CDR3 sequence reads: CASSLQTVQETQYF. The sequenced part of the CDR3 DNA is TGTGCCAGCAGCTTACAAACAGTTCAAGAGACC.

The sample holds many counts of this clone. The read gets to within 3 residues of the CDR3 end, and the germline J gene fills in the rest. V usage is TRBV19 and J usage is TRBJ1-1, with 10 bases fitting TRBD1. Per the germline V gene, CDR1 is LNHDA and CDR2 is SQIVND (reference sequence). The CDR3 covers 15 residues. The V gene end was trimmed by 6 bases and the J gene end by 5 bases; junction bases not matched to a gene: 9. The sequenced part of the CDR3 DNA is TGTGCCAGTAGGACGAGACAGGGGGCTGGTACTGAA. It translates to CASRTRQGAGTE. The complete CDR3 reads CASRTRQGAGTEAFF.

Ten or more counts support this clone. The sequence runs out 3 residues before the end of the CDR3; the remainder is reconstructed from the germline J gene. The chain joins TRBV19 to TRBJ2-1; TRBD2 agrees at 12 bases. The length of the CDR3 is 18 residues. From germline, CDR1 is LNHDA and CDR2 SQIVND (reference sequence). J was trimmed by 0 bases and V by 5 bases; bases with no gene match: 8. Partial CDR3 DNA: TGTGCCAGTAGTTCCCCGACTAGCGGGGGTACCTCCTACAATGAG. Its translation: CASSSPTSGGTSYNE. The entire CDR3 sequence reads CASSSPTSGGTSYNEQFF.

This clone was detected ten times or more. The read falls 3 residues short of the CDR3 end, and the missing part is taken from the germline J gene. The chain combines TRBV5-4 with TRBJ1-6; no clear D. Trimming removed 2 bases from V and 8 bases from J, with 11 bases in between. The germline gives CDR1 SGHNT, CDR2 YYREEE (reference sequence). The length of the CDR3 is 14 residues. Partial CDR3 DNA: TGTGCCAGCAGCTTCCTCGGTGTGGATTCACCC. Its translation: CASSFLGVDSP. The CDR3 in its entirety is CASSFLGVDSPLHF. The full variable domain, its missing parts supplied by reference TRBV5-4 and TRBJ1-6, is ETGVTQSPTHLIKTRGQQVTLRCSSQSGHNTVSWYQQALGQGPQFIFQYYREEENGRGNFPPRFSGLQFPNYSSELNVNALELDDSALYLCASSFLGVDSPLHFGNGTRLTVT.

This clone was detected ten times or more. The read ends 3 residues before the CDR3 terminus; that terminus is restored from the germline J gene. The chain joins TRBV2 to TRBJ2-1; maybe TRBD2 (6 bases). Germline-derived CDR1 and CDR2 are SNHLY and FYNNEI. V lost 4 bases to trimming and J lost 5 bases, with 9 bases between them. This CDR3 is 13 amino acids long. The CDR3 bases that were read are TGTGCCAGCAGTGGCCTAGCGAACAATGAG. Residues: CASSGLANNE. The entire CDR3 reads CASSGLANNEQFF. Looking up the rest from reference TRBV2 and TRBJ2-1 gives the full variable domain: EPEVTQTPSHQVTQMGQEVILRCVPISNHLYFYWYRQILGQKVEFLVSFYNNEISEKSEIFDDQFSVERPDGSNFTLKIRSTKLEDSAMYFCASSGLANNEQFFGPGTRLTVL.

This clone was recorded at least ten times. The chain's CDR3 is CASSLAGSLTSPLHF. CDR3 bases read: TGCGCCAGCAGCTTAGCAGGCAGCCTGACTTCACCC. The chain carries TRBV5-1 and TRBJ1-6; D remains unclear. The CDR3 end lies 3 residues beyond the end of the read and is filled in from the germline J gene. Germline values: CDR1 SGHRS, CDR2 YFSETQ. The V end lost 2 bases, the J end lost 9 bases, and 15 bases lay between the germline ends. This CDR3 region has 15 residues.

This clone was counted many times. The missing CDR3 end, 3 residues past where the read stops, is filled in from the germline J gene. The rearrangement links TRBV2 to TRBJ2-5, with 8 bases lining up with TRBD2. The germline CDR1 and CDR2 sequences are SNHLY and FYNNEI. The CDR3 sequence is 15 residues long. The trim removed 5 bases at V and 5 bases at J, leaving 10 bases unmatched. CDR3 DNA (partial): TGTGCCAGCAGTTATCTAGCGGGTGTACGGGAGACC. Translation: CASSYLAGVRET. The whole CDR3 is CASSYLAGVRETQYF.

This clone was counted at least ten times. From the germline J gene comes the end of the CDR3, since the read stops 3 residues before it. The chain links TRBV27 to TRBJ2-7; the D gene is possibly TRBD2 (5 bases). CDR1 MNHEY and CDR2 SMNVEV come from the germline V gene (reference sequence). There are 15 residues in the CDR3. Trimming removed 8 bases at V and 4 bases at J, with 21 bases between. The sequenced part of the CDR3 DNA is TGTGCCAGCGGGGTCGCGGCACTAGAGTCATACGAG. Encoded protein: CASGVAALESYE. The full CDR3 sequence reads CASGVAALESYEQYF.

This clone has a count of ten or more. The read ends 3 residues before the CDR3 terminus; that terminus is restored from the germline J gene. The chain employs TRBV29-1 and TRBJ2-7; TRBD2 matches at 9 bases. The CDR3 has 14 amino acids. Germline V gives CDR1 SQVTM, CDR2 ANQGSEA. The trim removed 3 bases at V and 2 bases at J, leaving 5 bases unmatched. Here the CDR3 reads CSVDGRGGPYEQYF. CDR3 DNA, as far as it was read: TGCAGCGTTGATGGGCGGGGGGGCCCCTACGAG.

This clone has at least ten counts. The read comes to an end 3 residues before the CDR3 does, leaving the germline J gene to fill in the end. This sequence joins TRBV10-1 and TRBJ2-7; TRBD2 matches at 10 bases. Germline lookup yields CDR1 WNHNN and CDR2 SYGVQD (reference sequence). The CDR3 length is 18 residues. J was trimmed by 6 bases and V by 2 bases; bases with no gene match: 16. The part of the CDR3 DNA that was read is TGCGCCAGCAGTGAGGGCCTCGCCAGACTAGCGGGTTTAGGCGAG. It is translated as CASSEGLARLAGLGE. The whole CDR3 region reads CASSEGLARLAGLGEQYF.

This clone was found many times. The CDR3 bases that were read are TGTGCCTGGAGTACCGGTAGGGGAGGACCCAACTATGGC. Its protein is CAWSTGRGGPNYG. The entire CDR3 protein is CAWSTGRGGPNYGYTF. The rearrangement links TRBV30 to TRBJ1-2; tentatively, D is TRBD1 (5 bases). The read gets to within 3 residues of the CDR3 end, and the germline J gene fills in the rest. This CDR3 spans 16 amino acids. Trimming shortened V by 2 bases and J by 2 bases, and 18 bases separated the two germline ends. Per germline, CDR1 GTSNPN and CDR2 SVGIG (reference sequence).

This clone was picked up many times. Coverage ceases 3 residues before the CDR3 finishes, and the germline J gene fills in the end. This chain connects TRBV20-1 to TRBJ1-4; no reliable D call. Trimming shortened V by 6 bases and J by 3 bases, and 17 bases separated the two germline ends. The CDR3 contains 15 residues. Per germline, CDR1 DFQATT and CDR2 SNEGSKA (reference sequence). Incomplete CDR3 DNA: TGCAGTGCCCAGAGGGCTTCCTCTCCTAATGAAAAA. It is translated as CSAQRASSPNEK. The entire CDR3 protein is CSAQRASSPNEKLFF.

This clone was seen repeatedly, ten times or more. The read stops 3 residues short of the end of the CDR3; the missing end is completed from the germline J gene. The chain uses TRBV19 and TRBJ2-7; 7 bases align to TRBD1. Germline trimming cut 3 bases from V and 5 bases from J; bases unmatched to any gene: 10. The CDR3 has 15 residues. Germline V gives CDR1 LNHDA, CDR2 SQIVND (reference sequence). The CDR3 sequence is CASSMRGLAVHEQYF. The DNA read from the CDR3 is TGTGCCAGTAGTATGAGGGGGCTCGCGGTTCACGAG.